One and the same sample provided the 7 T cell receptor beta chains below, sequenced in a study of blood T cell repertoires in COVID-19. Using immunoSEQ multiplex PCR, the repertoire was profiled, and TCRdb retains in-frame clones only, with some absent. The data contain 80,000 to 100,000 clones, roughly 90% of them seen just once; the ten biggest clones take up less than 2%. Sequenced material: peripheral blood. All receptors come from a human donor with active COVID-19. The donor label of this sample is uncertain.

Note on this clone: A read error may produce the germline difference seen at one junction end. The CDR3 DNA follows: TGCAGTGCTCCCGATGGCCCCAATGTCCCCTTT. Protein: CSAPDGPNVPF. This rearrangement joins TRBV20-1 to TRBJ1-6; no definite D call. This CDR3 region has 11 residues. Germline V CDR1 and CDR2: DFQATT, SNEGSKA (reference sequence).

V is TRBV5-4 and J is TRBJ2-7; TRBD1 might be the D (5 bases). Germline V gene data show CDR1 as SGHNT and CDR2 as YYREEE (reference sequence). CDR3 length: 14 amino acids. Trimming took 1 base from V and 5 from J, leaving 13 bases between them. CDR3 coding DNA: TGTGCCAGCAGCTTGATTGGCAGGGCACACGAGCAGTACTTC. It specifies CASSLIGRAHEQYF. Supplemented by reference TRBV5-4 and TRBJ2-7, the full variable domain reads ETGVTQSPTHLIKTRGQQVTLRCSSQSGHNTVSWYQQALGQGPQFIFQYYREEENGRGNFPPRFSGLQFPNYSSELNVNALELDDSALYLCASSLIGRAHEQYFGPGTRLTVT.

This chain uses TRBV15 with TRBJ1-4; a weak D match, TRBD1 (5 bases). CDR3 length equals 14 residues. V lost 3 bases to trimming and J lost 8 bases, with 13 bases between them. Germline V gene lookup returns CDR1 LNHNV and CDR2 YYDKDF (reference sequence). This CDR3 is CATSRAGVGEKLFF. The CDR3 nucleotides read TGTGCCACCAGCAGGGCGGGGGTCGGGGAAAAACTGTTTTTT.

This clone was seen once. The chain uses TRBV10-3 and TRBJ1-5; a possible D gene is TRBD1 (5 bases). V shed 2 bases and J shed 2 bases, with 7 bases lying between them. Germline CDR1 is ENHRY and CDR2 is SYGVKD. The CDR3 is made up of 14 amino acids. CDR3 bases: TGTGCCATCAGTGAGGGGGGGGGCAATCAGCCCCAGCATTTT. It yields the protein CAISEGGGNQPQHF.

This clone was recorded a few times. The CDR3 DNA sequence: TGTGCCAGCTCAGATACCGGACAGGTCCGGGGTCCCCAGCATTTT. This codes for CASSDTGQVRGPQHF. The chain links TRBV18 to TRBJ1-5; TRBD1 matches at 7 bases. There are 15 residues in the CDR3. J lost 10 bases, V lost 5 bases, and 14 bases had no gene match. Germline CDR1 and CDR2: KGHSH and LQKENI.

This clone was counted a single time. CDR3 loop: CASSLGTGDGQPQHF. DNA of the CDR3: TGTGCCAGCAGTTTAGGGACAGGGGACGGCCAGCCCCAGCATTTT. The rearrangement links TRBV27 to TRBJ1-5, with 10 bases aligning to TRBD1. The germline V gene has CDR1 MNHEY and CDR2 SMNVEV (reference sequence). The CDR3 has 15 amino acids. J lost 7 bases, V lost 2 bases, and 5 bases had no gene match.

This sequence joins TRBV7-6 and TRBJ2-7; a possible D gene is TRBD2 (7 bases). This CDR3 has 15 residues. V lost 5 bases to trimming and J lost 0 bases, with 14 bases between them. Looked up from germline, CDR1 is SGHVS and CDR2 is FNYEAQ. The CDR3 here is CASSPRGASSYEQYF. Here the CDR3 DNA reads TGTGCCAGCAGCCCACGGGGGGCGAGCTCCTACGAGCAGTACTTC.